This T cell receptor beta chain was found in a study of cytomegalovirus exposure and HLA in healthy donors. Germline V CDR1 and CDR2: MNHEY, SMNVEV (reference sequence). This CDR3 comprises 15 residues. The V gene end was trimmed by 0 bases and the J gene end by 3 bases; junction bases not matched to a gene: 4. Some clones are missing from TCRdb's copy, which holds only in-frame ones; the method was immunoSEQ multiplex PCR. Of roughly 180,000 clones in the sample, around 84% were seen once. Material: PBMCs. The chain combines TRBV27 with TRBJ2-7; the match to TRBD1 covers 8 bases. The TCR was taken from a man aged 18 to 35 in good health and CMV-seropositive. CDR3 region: CASSLSITGGYEQYF. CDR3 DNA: TGTGCCAGCAGTTTATCGATTACAGGGGGCTACGAGCAGTACTTC.